These 18 T cell receptor beta chains came from one sample sequenced in a study of human T cells and chemical hapten exposure. TCRdb analysed the RACE reads with MiXCR anew, one entry per CDR3 protein. The data contain 35,000 to 50,000 distinct CDR3 sequences, approximately 10% of them singletons. Documented time point: patch test 2, 6 weeks after DPC sensitization. Noted treatment: therapeutic diphenylcyclopropenone sensitization with weekly scalp DPC. Unfractionated whole blood yielded total RNA. The sample in question was whole blood, obtained in connection with sensitization to the hapten diphenylcyclopropenone (DPC). These receptors were obtained from a young woman with alopecia areata. Some clones in this sample may be carry-over from other donors' samples.

This clonotype was counted between two and nine times. The V and J genes are TRBV4-3 and TRBJ2-1; 7 bases map to TRBD2. The CDR3 loop spans 16 amino acids. CDR1 is LGHNA and CDR2 is YSLEER in the germline V gene. Trimming removed 0 bases from V and 4 bases from J; junction bases left unmatched: 6. CDR3 protein: CASSQERASGYNEQFF. In DNA, the CDR3 is TGCGCCAGCAGCCAAGAGCGGGCTAGCGGTTACAATGAGCAGTTCTTC.

The chain recombines TRBV12-3 or TRBV12-4 with TRBJ1-1; possible D gene TRBD1, 5 bases. V was trimmed by 3 bases and J by 6 bases, leaving 14 bases between them. This CDR3 has 14 residues. This CDR3 reads CASSFRFTGAEAFF. CDR3 DNA: TGTGCCAGCAGTTTTCGTTTCACGGGGGCTGAAGCTTTCTTT.

CDR3 coding DNA: TGTGCCAGCAGCCACTGGACCGGAGAGGGCACTGAAGCTTTCTTT. This sequence encodes CASSHWTGEGTEAFF. The V and J genes are TRBV3-1 and TRBJ1-1; D not certain. Trimming shortened V by 3 bases and J by 4 bases, and 15 bases separated the two germline ends. Germline V gene sequence: CDR1 LGHDT, CDR2 YNNKEL (reference sequence). The length of the CDR3 is 15 residues.

The sample holds a few counts of this clonotype. The genes are TRBV29-1 and TRBJ1-1; tentative D call: TRBD1 (5 bases). Trimming stripped 3 bases from V and 7 bases from J, with 12 bases between. CDR3 length equals 12 residues. Germline-derived CDR1 and CDR2 are SQVTM and ANQGSEA. CDR3 amino acids: CSVDPQGNEAFF. The CDR3 DNA sequence: TGCAGCGTTGACCCGCAGGGAAATGAAGCTTTCTTT.

This clonotype has more than one count but fewer than ten. The V call is TRBV28, the J call TRBJ2-4; the match to TRBD1 covers 7 bases. V shed 5 bases, J shed 13 bases, and the junction held 5 bases outside the gene matches. The germline gives CDR1 MDHEN, CDR2 SYDVKM. The CDR3 is 11 residues long. CDR3 residues: CASSRGQQQYF. CDR3 in DNA: TGTGCCAGCAGTAGGGGACAGCAGCAGTACTTC.

Many counts were recorded for this clonotype. The chain couples TRBV7-9 to TRBJ1-1; D possibly corresponds to TRBD1 (5 bases). With 4 bases removed from V and 2 bases from J, the gap between germline ends came to 8 bases. The length of the CDR3 is 13 residues. Germline V gene lookup returns CDR1 SEHNR and CDR2 FQNEAQ (reference sequence). The DNA of the CDR3 is TGTGCCAGCAGCTCGGACAAAAACACTGAAGCTTTCTTT. It codes for CASSSDKNTEAFF.

This clonotype was found a few times. The V and J genes are TRBV19 and TRBJ1-1; D remains unclear. Germline CDR1 and CDR2: LNHDA and SQIVND (reference sequence). The CDR3 is 13 amino acids. The germline V and J ends were trimmed by 5 bases and 0 bases, with 7 bases remaining between them. The CDR3 DNA is TGTGCCAGTAGTGCCGGCATGAACACTGAAGCTTTCTTT. It encodes CASSAGMNTEAFF.

The J gene is TRBJ2-3, the V gene TRBV28; 8 nucleotides align to TRBD2. This CDR3 has 13 residues. Trimming cost V 4 bases and J 5 bases; bases outside gene matches: 2. Germline V gene lookup returns CDR1 MDHEN and CDR2 SYDVKM. CDR3 in DNA: TGTGCCAGCAGTTATACTAGCGGAGATACGCAGTATTTT. It yields the protein CASSYTSGDTQYF.

At least ten counts were recorded for this clonotype. The chain joins TRBV4-2 to TRBJ2-7; tentative D call: TRBD2 (6 bases). V lost 4 bases and J lost 0, with 10 bases in between. Germline-derived CDR1 and CDR2 are LGHNA and YNFKEQ. The CDR3 contains 14 residues. The CDR3 DNA is TGTGCCAGCAGCCCCGGGGGAGACTCCTACGAGCAGTACTTC. Protein: CASSPGGDSYEQYF.

This clonotype was counted only a few times. This chain links TRBV2 with TRBJ2-3, with D unresolved. The CDR3 has 18 residues. Germline V gene lookup returns CDR1 SNHLY and CDR2 FYNNEI. The V gene lost 3 bases and the J gene lost 5 bases, with 24 bases spanning the gap. CDR3 sequence reads: CASSDPPRTKALGDTQYF. CDR3 nucleotides: TGTGCCAGCAGTGACCCCCCCCGGACCAAGGCCTTGGGAGATACGCAGTATTTT.

This clonotype was seen many times. V is TRBV7-9 and J is TRBJ1-2; 8 nucleotides match TRBD1. The CDR3 length is 13 residues. Germline CDR1 is SEHNR and CDR2 is FQNEAQ (reference sequence). V lost 5 bases to trimming and J lost 7 bases; unmatched junction nucleotides: 6. The CDR3 DNA follows: TGTGCCAGCAGCCCGGACAGGGTGTCTGGCTACACCTTC. It is translated as CASSPDRVSGYTF.

This clonotype was seen only a few times. The V and J genes are TRBV28 and TRBJ1-6; D is undetermined. Germline V lookup: CDR1 MDHEN, CDR2 SYDVKM. Trimming left V 7 bases short and J 7 bases short, with 11 bases between. The CDR3 has 13 residues. The CDR3 region has the DNA TGTGCCAGCACGGGTGGCGAGAATTCACCCCTCCACTTT. Amino acids: CASTGGENSPLHF.

The rearrangement uses TRBV15 and TRBJ2-5; the D gene is possibly TRBD1 (5 bases). V dropped 3 bases and J dropped 2 bases, with 7 bases sitting between them. The germline V gene encodes CDR1 LNHNV and CDR2 YYDKDF (reference sequence). The CDR3 is 13 amino acids. The CDR3 sequence: CATSRTEQETQYF. CDR3 nucleotide sequence: TGTGCCACCAGCAGGACAGAACAAGAGACCCAGTACTTC.

The V gene is TRBV9, the J gene TRBJ2-1; the match to TRBD1 covers 10 bases. The V gene end was trimmed by 3 bases and the J gene end by 8 bases; junction bases not matched to a gene: 11. This CDR3 has 16 amino acids. The germline V gene encodes CDR1 SGDLS and CDR2 YYNGEE. This chain's CDR3 is CASSAPGQGDGDEQFF. The CDR3 region has the DNA TGTGCCAGCAGCGCACCAGGACAGGGGGACGGCGATGAGCAGTTCTTC. Based on the CDR3 plus reference TRBV9 and TRBJ2-1, the full variable domain is DSGVTQTPKHLITATGQRVTLRCSPRSGDLSVYWYQQSLDQGLQFLIQYYNGEERAKGNILERFSAQQFPDLHSELNLSSLELGDSALYFCASSAPGQGDGDEQFFGPGTRLTVL.

This clonotype was seen ten or more times. The chain employs TRBV25-1 and TRBJ1-1, with TRBD1 matching over 7 bases. Germline loops: CDR1 MGHDK, CDR2 SYGVNS. This CDR3 spans 13 amino acids. Trimming took 6 bases from V and 2 from J; bases not matched to a gene: 3. CDR3 protein: CASRGQANTEAFF. The CDR3, as DNA: TGTGCCAGCAGAGGACAGGCCAACACTGAAGCTTTCTTT.

This clonotype was recorded at least ten times. CDR3 in amino acids: CASSFAGEETQYF. In nucleotides, the CDR3 is TGTGCCAGCAGCTTTGCGGGGGAAGAGACCCAGTACTTC. The rearrangement joins TRBV7-3 to TRBJ2-5, with 7 nucleotides matching TRBD2. Germline assignment: CDR1 SGHTA and CDR2 FQGTGA. The CDR3 runs 13 residues. With 3 bases clipped from V and 3 bases from J, the junction kept 1 base outside the gene matches.

This clonotype was seen many times. V gene TRBV6-5 combines with J gene TRBJ2-3, with a tentative D call TRBD2 (5 bases). Trimming took 7 bases from V and 2 from J, leaving 10 bases between them. The CDR3 is 13 residues long. Germline loops: CDR1 MNHEY, CDR2 SVGAGI. Written as DNA, the CDR3 is TGTGCCAGCAAGGACTTATACACAGATACGCAGTATTTT. Protein sequence: CASKDLYTDTQYF.

This clonotype was seen many times. This chain joins TRBV12-3 or TRBV12-4 and TRBJ1-4; D not resolved. V lost 0 bases and J 7 bases, leaving 15 bases between the germline ends. The CDR3 has 16 residues. DNA of the CDR3: TGTGCCAGCAGTTTAGCTTGGTCCTCATCGACTGAAAAACTGTTTTTT. It encodes CASSLAWSSSTEKLFF.